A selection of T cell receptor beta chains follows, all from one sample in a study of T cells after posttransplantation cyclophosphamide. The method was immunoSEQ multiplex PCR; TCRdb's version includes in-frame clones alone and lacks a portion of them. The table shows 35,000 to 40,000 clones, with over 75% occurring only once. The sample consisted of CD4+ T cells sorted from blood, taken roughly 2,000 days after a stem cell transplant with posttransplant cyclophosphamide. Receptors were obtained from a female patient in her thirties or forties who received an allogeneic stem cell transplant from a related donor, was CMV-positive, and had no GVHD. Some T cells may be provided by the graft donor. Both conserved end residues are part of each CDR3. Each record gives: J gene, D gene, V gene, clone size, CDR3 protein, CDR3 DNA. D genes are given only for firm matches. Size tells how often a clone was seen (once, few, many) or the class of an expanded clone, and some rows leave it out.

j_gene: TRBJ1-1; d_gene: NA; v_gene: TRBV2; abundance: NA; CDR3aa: CASGGGRETEAFF; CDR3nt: TGTGCCAGCGGGGGGGGGCGGGAGACTGAAGCTTTCTTT
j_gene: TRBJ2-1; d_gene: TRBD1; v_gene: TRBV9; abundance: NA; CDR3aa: CASSARQGLSYNEQFF; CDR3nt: TGTGCCAGCAGCGCCCGACAGGGTTTGTCCTACAATGAGCAGTTCTTC
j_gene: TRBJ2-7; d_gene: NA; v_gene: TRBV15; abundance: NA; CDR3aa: CATSRDFATYVLDMGEQYF; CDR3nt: TGTGCCACCAGCAGAGATTTTGCGACATACGTCTTGGATATGGGCGAGCAGTACTTC
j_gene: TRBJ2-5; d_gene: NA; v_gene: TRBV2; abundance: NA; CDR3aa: CASSAFLANQETQYF; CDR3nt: TGTGCCAGCAGTGCTTTCCTAGCGAATCAAGAGACCCAGTACTTC
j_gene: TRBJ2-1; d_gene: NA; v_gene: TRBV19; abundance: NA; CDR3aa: CASNLAGRGLFHEQFF; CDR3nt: TGTGCCAGTAATTTGGCGGGCAGGGGTCTCTTCCATGAGCAGTTCTTC
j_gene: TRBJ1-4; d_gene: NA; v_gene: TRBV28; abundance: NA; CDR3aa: CASNPFPGINEKLFF; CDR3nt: TGTGCCAGCAATCCGTTCCCGGGAATTAATGAAAAACTGTTTTTT
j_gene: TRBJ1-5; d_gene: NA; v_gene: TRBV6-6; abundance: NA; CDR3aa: CASSSNQPQHF; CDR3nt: TGTGCCAGCAGCTCGAATCAGCCCCAGCATTTT
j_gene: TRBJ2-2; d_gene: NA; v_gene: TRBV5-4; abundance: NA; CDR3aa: CASSPPGLVNTGELFF; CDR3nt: TGTGCCAGCAGCCCTCCGGGACTGGTTAACACCGGGGAGCTGTTTTTT
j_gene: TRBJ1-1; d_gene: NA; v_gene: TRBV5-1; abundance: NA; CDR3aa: CASSLGGRGNTEAFF; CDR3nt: TGCGCCAGCAGCTTGGGGGGGAGGGGGAACACTGAAGCTTTCTTT
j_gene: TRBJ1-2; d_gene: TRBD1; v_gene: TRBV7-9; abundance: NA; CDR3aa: CASSTGVGYGYTF; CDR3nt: TGTGCCAGCAGCACAGGGGTTGGGTATGGCTACACCTTC
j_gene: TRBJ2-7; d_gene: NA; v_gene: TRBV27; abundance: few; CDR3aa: CASSPFWGHEQYF; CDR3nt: TGTGCCAGCAGTCCCTTCTGGGGGCACGAGCAGTACTTC
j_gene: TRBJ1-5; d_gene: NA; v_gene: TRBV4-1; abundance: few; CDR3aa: CASSQERGPQHF; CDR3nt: TGCGCCAGCAGCCAAGAAAGAGGGCCCCAGCATTTT
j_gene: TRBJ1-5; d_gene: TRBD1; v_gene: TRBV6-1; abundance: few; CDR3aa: CASTPGQGNNQPQHF; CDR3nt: TGTGCCAGCACCCCGGGACAGGGAAACAATCAGCCCCAGCATTTT
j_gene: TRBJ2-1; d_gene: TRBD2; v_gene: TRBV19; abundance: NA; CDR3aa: CASSIDGGGYYNEQFF; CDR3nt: TGTGCCAGTAGTATAGATGGCGGGGGATACTACAATGAGCAGTTCTTC
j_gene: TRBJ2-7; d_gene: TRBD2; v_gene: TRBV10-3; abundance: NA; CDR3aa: CATSILAGVPLYEQYF; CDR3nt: TGTGCCACCTCTATACTAGCGGGGGTTCCCCTCTACGAGCAGTACTTC
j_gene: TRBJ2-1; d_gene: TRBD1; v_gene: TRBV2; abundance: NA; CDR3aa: CASSRQGFNEQFF; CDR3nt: TGTGCCAGCAGTCGACAGGGGTTTAATGAGCAGTTCTTC
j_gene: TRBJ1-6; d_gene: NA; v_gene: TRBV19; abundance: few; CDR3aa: CASSLGSTAEYSPLHF; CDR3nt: TGTGCCAGTAGCCTAGGGAGCACAGCTGAATATTCACCCCTCCACTTT
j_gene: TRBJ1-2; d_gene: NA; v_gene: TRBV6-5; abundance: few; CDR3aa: CASSSPQANYGYTF; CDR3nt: TGTGCCAGCAGTTCACCTCAGGCTAACTATGGCTACACCTTC
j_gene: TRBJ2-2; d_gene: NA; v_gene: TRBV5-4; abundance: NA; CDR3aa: CASRGDTNTGELFF; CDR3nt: TGTGCCAGCAGGGGGGACACTAACACCGGGGAGCTGTTTTTT
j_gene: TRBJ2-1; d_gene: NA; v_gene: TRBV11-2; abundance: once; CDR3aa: CASSILPLNEQFF; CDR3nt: TGTGCCAGCAGCATACTCCCGCTCAATGAGCAGTTCTTC
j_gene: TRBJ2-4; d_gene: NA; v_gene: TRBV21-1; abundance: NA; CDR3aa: CASKISGLAKNIQYF; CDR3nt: TGTGCCAGCAAGATTAGCGGATTAGCCAAAAACATTCAGTACTTC
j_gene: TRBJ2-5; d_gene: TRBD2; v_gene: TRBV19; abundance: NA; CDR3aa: CASSIIKAGGRQETQYF; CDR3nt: TGTGCCAGTAGTATAATAAAGGCGGGGGGACGCCAAGAGACCCAGTACTTC
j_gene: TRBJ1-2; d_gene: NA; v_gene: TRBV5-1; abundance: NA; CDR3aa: CASSLTLGQGLNGYTF; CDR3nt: TGCGCCAGCAGCCTCACCCTGGGGCAGGGGCTCAATGGCTACACCTTC
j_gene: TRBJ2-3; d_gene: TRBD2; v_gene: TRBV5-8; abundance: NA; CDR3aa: CASSSDLLAGATDTQYF; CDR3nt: TGTGCCAGCAGCTCCGACCTACTAGCGGGGGCCACAGATACGCAGTATTTT
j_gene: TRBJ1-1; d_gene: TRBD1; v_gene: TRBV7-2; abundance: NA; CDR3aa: CASSPRTGPLINTEAFF; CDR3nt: TGTGCCAGCAGCCCCCGGACAGGTCCCTTAATTAACACTGAAGCTTTCTTT
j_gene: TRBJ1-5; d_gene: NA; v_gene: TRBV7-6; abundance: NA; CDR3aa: CASSAGVQGSNQPQHF; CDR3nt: TGTGCCAGCAGCGCAGGGGTACAGGGTAGCAATCAGCCCCAGCATTTT
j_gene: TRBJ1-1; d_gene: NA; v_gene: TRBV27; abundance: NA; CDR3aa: CASSFVNMNTEAFF; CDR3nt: TGTGCCAGCAGTTTCGTGAACATGAACACTGAAGCTTTCTTT
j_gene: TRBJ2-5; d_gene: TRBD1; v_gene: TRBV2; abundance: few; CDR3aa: CASSSDRGQETQYF; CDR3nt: TGTGCCAGCAGTTCCGACAGGGGCCAAGAGACCCAGTACTTC
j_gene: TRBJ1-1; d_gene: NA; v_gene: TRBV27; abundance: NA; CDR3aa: CASSLNRARDTEAFF; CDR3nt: TGTGCCAGCAGTTTAAACAGGGCAAGGGACACTGAAGCTTTCTTT
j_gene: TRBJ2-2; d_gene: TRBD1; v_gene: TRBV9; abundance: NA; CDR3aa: CASSARGSNTGELFF; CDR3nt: TGTGCCAGCAGCGCCAGGGGGAGTAACACCGGGGAGCTGTTTTTT
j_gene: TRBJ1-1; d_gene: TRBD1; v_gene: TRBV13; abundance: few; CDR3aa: CASSLGQGGAGTNTEAFF; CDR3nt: TGTGCCAGCAGCTTAGGCCAGGGGGGCGCTGGGACGAACACTGAAGCTTTCTTT
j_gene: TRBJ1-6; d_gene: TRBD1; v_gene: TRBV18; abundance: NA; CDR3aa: CASSRDRRRGTSPLHF; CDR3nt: TGTGCCAGCTCACGGGACAGGAGGAGGGGGACGTCACCCCTCCACTTT
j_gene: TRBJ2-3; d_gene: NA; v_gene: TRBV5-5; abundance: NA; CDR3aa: CASSLGGRSTDTQYF; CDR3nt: TGTGCCAGCAGCTTGGGCGGGCGAAGCACAGATACGCAGTATTTT
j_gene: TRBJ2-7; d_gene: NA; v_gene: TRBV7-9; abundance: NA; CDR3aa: CASSLRGSEQYF; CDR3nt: TGTGCCAGCAGCCTAAGGGGATCCGAGCAGTACTTC
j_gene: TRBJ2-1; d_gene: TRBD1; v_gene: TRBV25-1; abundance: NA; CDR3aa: CASSEYGQGHSAYNEQFF; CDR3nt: TGTGCCAGCAGTGAATATGGACAGGGGCATAGCGCCTACAATGAGCAGTTCTTC
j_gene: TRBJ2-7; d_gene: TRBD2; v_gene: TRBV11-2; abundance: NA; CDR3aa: CASSPLAGVREQYF; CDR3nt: TGTGCCAGCAGCCCCCTAGCGGGGGTGCGCGAGCAGTACTTC
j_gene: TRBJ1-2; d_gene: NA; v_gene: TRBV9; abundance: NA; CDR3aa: CASSEPQGLYGYTF; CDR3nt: TGTGCCAGCAGCGAGCCCCAGGGACTCTATGGCTACACCTTC
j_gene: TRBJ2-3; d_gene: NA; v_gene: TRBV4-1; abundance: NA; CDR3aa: CASRPAFLQGGSTDTQYF; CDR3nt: TGCGCCAGCAGGCCCGCCTTTCTGCAGGGGGGCTCCACAGATACGCAGTATTTT
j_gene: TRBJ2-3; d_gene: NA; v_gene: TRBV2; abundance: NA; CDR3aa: CASRVTRLLTDTQYF; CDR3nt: TGTGCCAGCAGGGTCACTAGACTTCTTACAGATACGCAGTATTTT
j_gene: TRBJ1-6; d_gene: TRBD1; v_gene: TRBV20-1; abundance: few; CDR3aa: CSARETGGLLF; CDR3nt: TGCAGTGCTAGAGAGACAGGGGGCCTCCTCTTT
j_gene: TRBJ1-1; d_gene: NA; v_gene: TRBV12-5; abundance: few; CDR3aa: CASGLVGGRGNTEAFF; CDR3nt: TGTGCTAGTGGTTTGGTAGGCGGCAGGGGGAACACTGAAGCTTTCTTT
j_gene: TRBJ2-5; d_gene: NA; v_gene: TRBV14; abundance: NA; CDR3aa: CASSQVRGTQYF; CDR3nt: TGTGCCAGCAGCCAAGTCCGAGGGACCCAGTACTTC
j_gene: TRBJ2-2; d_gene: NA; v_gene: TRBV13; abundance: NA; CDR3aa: CASSLAPRGDTGELFF; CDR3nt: TGTGCCAGCAGCTTAGCACCCAGGGGGGACACCGGGGAGCTGTTTTTT